One sample yielded the 25 T cell receptor beta chains listed below, sequenced in a study of T cells in Graves' hyperthyroidism and ophthalmopathy. Researchers amplified the TCR beta CDR3 regions from RNA transcripts. First-round RT-PCR with HTBI primers amplified the TCR CDR3 region. TCRdb recomputed calls from the multiplex PCR reads with MiXCR, one row per CDR3 protein. Altogether about 350,000 distinct CDR3 sequences are present, approximately 17% being singletons, with the ten largest covering 30% to 40%. Source material: blood. These receptors originate from a woman under 40 with Graves' hyperthyroidism that later progressed to Graves' ophthalmopathy.

In this sample, this clonotype turned up many times. V gene TRBV5-6 combines with J gene TRBJ2-7; no firm D call. The length of the CDR3 is 12 residues. CDR1 and CDR2 from the germline V gene are SGHDT and YYEEEE. V dropped 4 bases and J dropped 5 bases, with 10 bases sitting between them. This chain's CDR3 is CASSLQPHEQYF. The CDR3 DNA is TGTGCCAGCAGCCTACAACCCCACGAGCAGTACTTC.

At least ten counts were recorded for this clonotype. The J gene is TRBJ1-4, the V gene TRBV27, with a possible D match to TRBD1 (5 bases). V lost 2 bases to trimming and J lost 5 bases, with 12 bases between them. The CDR3 has 15 amino acids. Germline assignment: CDR1 MNHEY and CDR2 SMNVEV (reference sequence). In DNA, the CDR3 is TGTGCCAGCAGTTTAACACCAGGGTGGAATGAAAAACTGTTTTTT. It is translated as CASSLTPGWNEKLFF. The complete variable domain, with remaining parts taken from reference TRBV27 and TRBJ1-4, reads EAQVTQNPRYLITVTGKKLTVTCSQNMNHEYMSWYRQDPGLGLRQIYYSMNVEVTDKGDVPEGYKVSRKEKRNFPLILESPSPNQTSLYFCASSLTPGWNEKLFFGSGTQLSVL.

This clonotype was recorded at least ten times. J is TRBJ2-1 and V is TRBV2; D is possibly TRBD1 (5 bases). This CDR3 has 12 residues. V gave up 7 bases and J gave up 8 bases, with 12 bases separating them. Germline-derived CDR1 and CDR2 are SNHLY and FYNNEI. The DNA for the CDR3 is TGTGCCAGCATTTTCGTAGGGGATGAGCAGTTCTTC. Translating gives CASIFVGDEQFF.

This clonotype was seen a single time. This chain joins TRBV16 and TRBJ2-3, with 10 bases lining up with TRBD2. The CDR3 sequence is 16 residues long. Trimming cost V 1 base and J 4 bases; bases outside gene matches: 5. The germline V gene has CDR1 KGHSY and CDR2 FQNENV. Here the CDR3 reads CASSQLASGGADTQYF. Here the CDR3 DNA reads TGTGCCAGCAGCCAATTGGCTAGCGGGGGCGCAGATACGCAGTATTTT.

As regards this clonotype: One end of the junction is discordant with germline, which a read error may explain. The chain has TRBV2 and TRBJ2-4, with 7 bases matching TRBD2. Germline V lookup: CDR1 SNHLY, CDR2 FYNNEI. This CDR3 spans 21 amino acids. The CDR3 is CASSQVVYSGRFPIAKNIQYF. The CDR3 DNA reads as TGCGCCAGCAGCCAAGTCGTATATAGCGGGCGGTTCCCCATCGCCAAAAACATTCAGTACTTC. The entire variable domain, with the rest obtained from reference TRBV2 and TRBJ2-4, is as follows: EPEVTQTPSHQVTQMGQEVILRCVPISNHLYFYWYRQILGQKVEFLVSFYNNEISEKSEIFDDQFSVERPDGSNFTLKIRSTKLEDSAMYFCASSQVVYSGRFPIAKNIQYFGAGTRLSVL.

This chain connects TRBV6-6 to TRBJ1-2; the D gene is possibly TRBD1 (6 bases). The CDR3 totals 16 residues. V was trimmed by 0 bases and J by 3 bases, leaving 14 bases between them. The germline V gene encodes CDR1 MNHNY and CDR2 SVGAGI (reference sequence). This chain's CDR3 is CASSYSNRASYYGYTF. Written as DNA, the CDR3 is TGTGCCAGCAGTTACTCTAACAGGGCTTCCTACTATGGCTACACCTTC.

This clonotype appeared many times. The gene calls are TRBV29-1 and TRBJ1-2; D perhaps matches TRBD1 (5 bases). Trimming pared 4 bases from V and 4 bases from J, leaving 7 bases between. This CDR3 has 11 residues. Germline V CDR1 and CDR2: SQVTM, ANQGSEA. CDR3 amino acids: CSVGGSYGYTF. The CDR3 DNA reads TGCAGCGTTGGGGGGTCCTATGGCTACACCTTC.

In regard to this clonotype: This sequence may be a read error, since a much larger clone differs from it by one base. The chain recombines TRBV12-3 or TRBV12-4 with TRBJ2-5; D gene unclear. Trimming pared 4 bases from V and 1 base from J, leaving 16 bases between. This CDR3 region has 16 residues. In nucleotides, the CDR3 is TGTGCCAGCAGTTCCACGGCCGGTACACCCCAAGAGACCCAGTACTTC. This encodes CASSSTAGTPQETQYF.

This clonotype was seen only a few times. The rearrangement uses TRBV7-9 and TRBJ2-7; 8 nucleotides align to TRBD1. The CDR3 covers 14 residues. Germline V gives CDR1 SEHNR, CDR2 FQNEAQ (reference sequence). V lost 5 bases to trimming and J lost 5 bases; unmatched junction nucleotides: 8. In nucleotides, the CDR3 is TGTGCCAGCAGCCCCTGGACAGGGTACCACGAGCAGTACTTC. Protein: CASSPWTGYHEQYF.

The chain combines TRBV27 with TRBJ1-2, with 8 bases fitting TRBD1. CDR3 size: 16 residues. Germline V gives CDR1 MNHEY, CDR2 SMNVEV (reference sequence). Losses at the gene ends were 4 bases for V and 0 bases for J; bases not matched to a gene: 7. CDR3 sequence reads: CASSSNPTGANYGYTF. The CDR3, as DNA: TGTGCCAGCAGTTCCAATCCGACAGGGGCTAACTATGGCTACACCTTC.

There are many counts of this clonotype. V usage is TRBV25-1 and J usage is TRBJ2-7; D gene ambiguous. This CDR3 is 15 amino acids long. The ends were cut back, 6 bases at V and 3 bases at J, with 18 bases in the middle. Germline V lookup: CDR1 MGHDK, CDR2 SYGVNS. The CDR3 coding sequence is TGTGCCAGCAGATTGCGCTCACGGAGTTTCTACGAGCAGTACTTC. Its protein product is CASRLRSRSFYEQYF.

The chain couples TRBV4-1 to TRBJ2-1, with 7 nucleotides matching TRBD2. Germline values: CDR1 MGHRA, CDR2 YSYEKL. The trim removed 6 bases at V and 5 bases at J, leaving 7 bases unmatched. CDR3 length: 14 amino acids. CDR3 sequence: CASRAISGNNEQFF. For the CDR3, the DNA is TGCGCCAGCAGAGCGATAAGCGGGAACAATGAGCAGTTCTTC.

This clonotype has more than one count but fewer than ten. The chain links TRBV7-9 to TRBJ1-6, with D perhaps TRBD1 (6 bases). V shed 3 bases and J shed 2 bases, with 11 bases lying between them. The CDR3 runs to 16 residues. CDR1 is SEHNR, CDR2 FQNEAQ, per germline (reference sequence). CDR3 coding DNA: TGTGCCAGCAGCTTTCAGGGGCCTGCCTATAATTCACCCCTCCACTTT. Translating gives CASSFQGPAYNSPLHF.

This clonotype occurred many times. The chain uses TRBV12-3 or TRBV12-4 and TRBJ1-1; TRBD1 agrees at 7 bases. The CDR3 runs to 14 residues. The junction had 7 bases not matched to a gene; V was cut back by 7 bases and J by 2 bases. CDR3 sequence reads: CASTRQGDNTEAFF. CDR3 sequence (DNA): TGTGCCAGCACTCGACAGGGAGACAACACTGAAGCTTTCTTT.

This clonotype was seen only once. The chain employs TRBV12-3 or TRBV12-4 and TRBJ1-4; D is ambiguous. The length of the CDR3 is 15 residues. Deletions cut 8 bases from V and 0 bases from J, with 13 bases between. In DNA form, the CDR3 reads TGTGCCAGCTCCAAACAGTTTGCAACTAATGAAAAACTGTTTTTT. Its translation is CASSKQFATNEKLFF.

This clonotype was detected ten times or more. The rearrangement links TRBV2 to TRBJ1-1; the match to TRBD1 covers 8 bases. This CDR3 comprises 15 residues. Trimming cost V 1 base and J 9 bases; bases outside gene matches: 10. Germline CDR1 reads SNHLY; CDR2 reads FYNNEI. CDR3 in amino acids: CASSEGQGTRSKAFF. The CDR3 coding sequence is TGTGCCAGCAGTGAAGGACAGGGGACCCGGTCGAAAGCTTTCTTT.

This clonotype was detected only a few times. The chain's CDR3 is CASSPSGGDTGELFF. The CDR3 DNA reads as TGTGCCAGCAGCCCTAGCGGGGGGGACACCGGGGAGCTGTTTTTT. This chain links TRBV7-9 with TRBJ2-2; TRBD2 agrees at 12 bases. V was clipped by 5 bases and J by 3 bases; unmatched bases: 1. The germline V gene encodes CDR1 SEHNR and CDR2 FQNEAQ (reference sequence). There are 15 residues in the CDR3.

This clonotype was observed a handful of times. A much bigger clone sits one base away, suggesting this may be a read error. This chain uses TRBV12-5 with TRBJ2-7, with D perhaps given as TRBD1 or TRBD2 (5 bases each). CDR3 length: 15 amino acids. Germline V CDR1 and CDR2: LGHNT, FRNRAP. The CDR3 protein is CASGFLGPESYGQYF. The CDR3 DNA is TGTGCTAGTGGTTTCTTGGGACCGGAATCCTACGGGCAGTACTTC. The whole variable domain, filled in from reference TRBV12-5 and TRBJ2-7, reads DARVTQTPRHKVTEMGQEVTMRCQPILGHNTVFWYRQTMMQGLELLAYFRNRAPLDDSGMPKDRFSAEMPDATLATLKIQPSEPRDSAVYFCASGFLGPESYGQYFGPGTRLTVT.

On this clonotype itself: A much more abundant neighbour one base away suggests this may be a read error. The chain carries TRBV29-1 and TRBJ2-2; possibly TRBD1 for D (6 bases). This CDR3 is built from 16 residues. The V gene's germline CDR1 is SQVTM and CDR2 ANQGSEA. V was clipped by 1 base and J by 2 bases, with 14 bases between them. The CDR3 region has the DNA TGCAGCGTTGAAGTTGAGGACAGCCCAAACACCGGGGAGCTGTTTTTT. Translated, it gives CSVEVEDSPNTGELFF.

The rearrangement links TRBV6-1 to TRBJ2-2; 11 nucleotides align to TRBD1. CDR1 and CDR2 (germline): MNHNS, SASEGT. Losses at the gene ends were 10 bases for V and 5 bases for J; bases not matched to a gene: 6. The CDR3 sequence is 14 residues long. The CDR3 protein is CATGTGGWTGELFF. The CDR3 DNA is TGTGCCACCGGGACAGGGGGATGGACCGGGGAGCTGTTTTTT.

This clonotype was observed many times. The chain recombines TRBV10-3 with TRBJ2-5, with a weak D call TRBD1 (6 bases). V was clipped by 2 bases and J by 3 bases, with 10 bases between them. The CDR3 runs to 14 residues. CDR1 and CDR2 (germline): ENHRY, SYGVKD. For the CDR3, the DNA is TGTGCCATCAGTGAGGGACAGCCGAAAGAGACCCAGTACTTC. This translates into CAISEGQPKETQYF.

The V and J genes are TRBV5-1 and TRBJ2-1, with TRBD1 matching over 8 bases. V lost 4 bases, J lost 7 bases, and 10 bases stayed unmatched. In germline, CDR1 is SGHRS, CDR2 YFSETQ. The length of the CDR3 is 15 residues. CDR3 sequence (DNA): TGCGCCAGCAGCCTGAGAGAAGGGACAGGTAATGAGCAGTTCTTC. This sequence encodes CASSLREGTGNEQFF.

At least ten counts were recorded for this clonotype. The chain joins TRBV2 to TRBJ2-1, with TRBD1 as a possible D gene (5 bases). V lost 6 bases, J lost 7 bases, and 16 bases lay in between. The CDR3 is 14 residues long. CDR1 and CDR2 from the germline V gene are SNHLY and FYNNEI. The CDR3 bases are TGTGCCAGCAGGCATACTGACAGTCAGAATGAGCAGTTCTTC. Its translation is CASRHTDSQNEQFF. The variable domain in full, completed from reference TRBV2 and TRBJ2-1, reads EPEVTQTPSHQVTQMGQEVILRCVPISNHLYFYWYRQILGQKVEFLVSFYNNEISEKSEIFDDQFSVERPDGSNFTLKIRSTKLEDSAMYFCASRHTDSQNEQFFGPGTRLTVL.

This clonotype was observed at least ten times. The chain carries TRBV2 and TRBJ2-7; D is perhaps TRBD1 (5 bases). This CDR3 is 14 amino acids long. Trimming took 8 bases from V and 4 from J, leaving 18 bases between them. Looked up from germline, CDR1 is SNHLY and CDR2 is FYNNEI. CDR3 sequence: CASVSGRVPYEQYF. CDR3 in DNA: TGTGCCAGCGTTTCCGGCAGGGTACCTTACGAGCAGTACTTC.

This clonotype has ten or more counts. J is TRBJ2-1 and V is TRBV6-1; TRBD2 matches at 7 bases. Germline CDR1 MNHNS, CDR2 SASEGT. The V gene end was trimmed by 11 bases and the J gene end by 5 bases; junction bases not matched to a gene: 15. The length of the CDR3 is 15 residues. In DNA, the CDR3 is TGTGCCGTCCAAAAGGGCCTAGCGGAAAACAATGAGCAGTTCTTC. It codes for CAVQKGLAENNEQFF.